Listed below are T cell receptor beta chains from one sample, sequenced in a study of spatial heterogeneity in lung cancer. From the 5' RACE reads, TCRdb called clonotypes with MiXCR, one entry per CDR3 protein. The sample has fewer than 4,000 distinct CDR3 sequences; 5.5% to 6.5% are singletons. Sequences were derived from lung tumor tissue, sampled at surgery. The receptors were gathered from a female donor with early-stage non-small cell lung cancer. The conserved cysteine and the conserved F or W are not part of the CDR3 here. A row's size may be missing; if present it is once, few, many or a size class.

>TRBV6-5|medium-sized
ASRMDVARTSPLH
>TRBV9|medium-sized
ASSVAGAPPF
>TRBV7-9|medium-sized
ASSLLNTEAF
>TRBV5-1|medium-sized
ASSLGGSSNQPQH
>TRBV6-2/TRBV6-3|many
ASCSGTGSYEQY
>TRBV20-1|many
SATVPLGRQETQY
>TRBV20-1|medium-sized
SAHRTSSNEQY
>TRBV6-5|many
ASSWDRARYNEQF
>TRBV7-2|medium-sized
ASSLVAGGWRDTQY
>TRBV7-2|.
ASSLGQITEAF
>TRBV2|medium-sized
AIRTYEQY
>TRBV7-9|many
ASSSLWNEQF
>TRBV5-4|medium-sized
ASSLELREQF
>TRBV15|medium-sized
ATSTRTGGETQY
>TRBV29-1|.
SVLPGTRNEQF
>TRBV7-3|many
ASSLRVAGEQF
>TRBV6-1|medium-sized
ASSENRERFQF
>TRBV24-1|many
ATSDSRGAMVETQY
>TRBV7-6|medium-sized
ASSSRQNAEAF
>TRBV7-6|medium-sized
ASSLGRDTQY
>TRBV27|medium-sized
ASSLFAGGTSGSSEF
>TRBV6-2/TRBV6-3|medium-sized
ASSPYWSINEQF
>TRBV3-1|many
ASSKLAGVPLGEQF
>TRBV7-8|few
ASSWRLPQTGANVLT
>TRBV19|medium-sized
ASSQTSGNEQF
>TRBV6-6|medium-sized
ASRSLVSSGRGRETQY
>TRBV29-1|medium-sized
SVMGTNEKLF
>TRBV5-1|.
ASSPGTGTEQY
>TRBV2|medium-sized
ASSTGVLSGNTIY
>TRBV18|medium-sized
ASSPPSRNLNTDTQY
>TRBV27|medium-sized
ASRPRISNQPQH
>TRBV4-1|medium-sized
ASSQALAGTYEQY
>TRBV20-1|many
SARDGIAGVIETQY
>TRBV7-8|medium-sized
ASSRGGTLNTEAF
>TRBV5-1|medium-sized
ASSSSPDLRWGNYGYT
>TRBV10-3|many
AIRGTEYNEQF
>TRBV14|.
ASSQWTLSSYNEQF
>TRBV21-1|medium-sized
ASSIQGRAHEQY
>TRBV2|medium-sized
ASSDNHPSPLH
>TRBV11-2|medium-sized
ASSLFVAGINNEQF
>TRBV28|many
ASSLRLAGNEQF
>TRBV28|few
ASSFLAGTDTQY
>TRBV5-1|medium-sized
ASSLLGLGSYNEQF
>TRBV6-1|medium-sized
ASGWRQPQH
>TRBV12-3/TRBV12-4|medium-sized
ASNQAGSYNEQF
>TRBV5-1|medium-sized
ASSEPGLAEFTGELF
>TRBV27|many
TSSLDSTGGSGYT
>TRBV28|medium-sized
ASSSGLAGGIGELF
>TRBV7-2|many
ASSLGGTSGRARAQY
>TRBV28|medium-sized
ASSPRIWAGAVEQY
>TRBV4-3|many
ASSLLAGALSSTDTQY
>TRBV25-1|once
ASSDNLAGLNNEQF
>TRBV11-2|medium-sized
ASSLVSSRGAEQF
>TRBV5-1|medium-sized
ASSLWSVNEQF
>TRBV5-1|medium-sized
ASSHGGLAGYNEQF
>TRBV28|large
ASRPQGEYPEAF
>TRBV12-3/TRBV12-4|large
ASTDRGPGNQPQH
>TRBV4-2|medium-sized
ASSQVQGISYNEQF
>TRBV19|many
ASVAAASENGNTEAF
>TRBV6-5|medium-sized
ASSYEGGETDTQY